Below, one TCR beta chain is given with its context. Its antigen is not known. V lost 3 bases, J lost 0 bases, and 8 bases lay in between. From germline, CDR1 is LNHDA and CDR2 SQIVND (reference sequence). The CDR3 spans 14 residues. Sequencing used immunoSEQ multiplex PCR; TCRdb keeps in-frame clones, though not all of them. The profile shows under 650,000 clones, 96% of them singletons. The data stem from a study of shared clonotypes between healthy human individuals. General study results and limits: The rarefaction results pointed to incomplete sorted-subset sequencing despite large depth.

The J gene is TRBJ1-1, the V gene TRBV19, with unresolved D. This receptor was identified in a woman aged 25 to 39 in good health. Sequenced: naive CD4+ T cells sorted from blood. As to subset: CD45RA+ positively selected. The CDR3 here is CASSIGNVNTEAFF. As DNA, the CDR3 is TGTGCCAGTAGTATTGGTAACGTGAACACTGAAGCTTTCTTT.